This TCR beta chain was found in a study of T cells after yellow fever vaccination. Regarding the study as a whole: The booster response re-showed most primary clones: around 96% CD4, approximately 90% CD8. Some clonotypes were seen in both the CD4 and the CD8 compartments. These made up a small share and likely arose from convergent recombination.

This clonotype was seen many times. The target antigen is unknown. The TCR cDNA carried a universal primer site and UMIs from 5'RACE template switching. Each CDR3 protein is one row after TCRdb ran MiXCR on the 5' RACE reads. The data hold some 240,000 distinct CDR3 sequences, with about 3.9% observed a single time. CDR1 is SGDLS and CDR2 is YYNGEE in the germline V gene. Deletions cut 2 bases from V and 2 bases from J, with 11 bases between. This CDR3 is built from 14 residues. The chain employs TRBV9 and TRBJ2-7; D is perhaps TRBD2 (6 bases). The TCR was taken from a man aged 18 to 30 who received the YFV17D yellow fever vaccine. This specimen consisted of PBMCs, obtained 15 days after the yellow fever booster vaccination. The CDR3 reads CASSVGGNTYEQYF. In DNA, the CDR3 is TGTGCCAGCAGCGTCGGCGGGAACACCTACGAGCAGTACTTC.